The sequence of this T cell receptor (beta chain) was determined in a study of Ad26.COV2.S vaccination and SARS-CoV-2 variants. General observations from the study: Vaccine and placebo recipients had similar non-spike TCR breadth. Spike-specific TCR breadth was greater in vaccine than placebo recipients. Substantial breadth was reported for post-vaccination spike-specific CD8+ and CD4+ T cells. An underestimation of total T cell responses may have resulted from the TCR breadth and depth analyses.

Sequenced by immunoSEQ multiplex PCR; TCRdb stores in-frame clones only, minus some. The sample consists of 300,000 to 400,000 clones, about 91% of them appearing once. This clone was picked up one time. Antigen unknown. The origin of this receptor is a human donor who had recovered from COVID-19. The material sequenced was peripheral blood, taken after recovery from COVID-19.

The CDR3 sequence is CASSLGDRHSNQPQHF. The CDR3 DNA reads TGTGCCAGCAGTTTAGGGGACAGGCATAGCAATCAGCCCCAGCATTTT. The chain links TRBV27 to TRBJ1-5, with 8 bases lining up with TRBD1. Germline trimming cut 2 bases from V and 0 bases from J; bases unmatched to any gene: 3. CDR1 MNHEY and CDR2 SMNVEV come from the germline V gene (reference sequence). This CDR3 has 16 residues.